Listed here are 29 T cell receptor beta chains from one sample, sequenced in a study of PD-1 blockade in mismatch repair-deficient tumors. Only in-frame clones appear in the TCRdb table, and some are missing; sequencing was by immunoSEQ multiplex PCR. Of about 63,000 clones detected, roughly 88% appear once; the ten largest clones hold roughly 14%. Source: peripheral blood, taken 52 weeks after starting pembrolizumab. The receptors were sampled from an adult with mismatch repair-deficient cancer.

V usage is TRBV5-1 and J usage is TRBJ2-1, with D possibly TRBD2 on 5 matching bases. The germline V and J ends were trimmed by 7 bases and 1 base, with 15 bases remaining between them. This CDR3 spans 15 amino acids. CDR1 is SGHRS and CDR2 is YFSETQ in the germline V gene. CDR3 bases: TGCGCCAGCCCCGTTAAAAGCGGATCCTACAATGAGCAGTTCTTC. Amino acids: CASPVKSGSYNEQFF.

The V gene is TRBV10-3, the J gene TRBJ2-7; 8 nucleotides align to TRBD1. V was clipped by 4 bases and J by 2 bases; unmatched bases: 7. CDR3 length equals 15 residues. Germline lookup yields CDR1 ENHRY and CDR2 SYGVKD. This CDR3 reads CAISGQTGVTYEQYF. DNA of the CDR3: TGTGCCATCAGTGGCCAGACAGGGGTCACCTACGAGCAGTACTTC.

The rearrangement links TRBV19 to TRBJ2-1; D ambiguous. V dropped 3 bases and J dropped 7 bases, with 7 bases sitting between them. The CDR3 has 12 amino acids. CDR1 is LNHDA, CDR2 SQIVND, per germline (reference sequence). CDR3 bases: TGTGCCAGTAGTATTGGAGCAAATGAGCAGTTCTTC. It codes for CASSIGANEQFF.

The chain uses TRBV5-8 and TRBJ2-1; no clear D. Germline CDR1 SGHTS, CDR2 YDEGEE. CDR3 length equals 15 residues. Trimming pared 4 bases from V and 5 bases from J, leaving 16 bases between. The CDR3 sequence is CASSRTDRVNNEQFF. In nucleotides, the CDR3 is TGTGCCAGCAGCCGAACGGACCGAGTAAACAATGAGCAGTTCTTC. Variable domain in full (rest from reference TRBV5-8 and TRBJ2-1): EAGVTQSPTHLIKTRGQQATLRCSPISGHTSVYWYQQALGLGLQFLLWYDEGEERNRGNFPPRFSGRQFPNYSSELNVNALELEDSALYLCASSRTDRVNNEQFFGPGTRLTVL.

V and J are TRBV29-1 and TRBJ2-3; 12 bases fit TRBD2. CDR1 is SQVTM, CDR2 ANQGSEA, per germline. The CDR3 has 14 residues. V gave up 7 bases and J gave up 3 bases; unmatched junction bases: 5. The CDR3 loop is CSATSGSATDTQYF. CDR3 bases: TGCAGCGCGACTAGCGGGAGTGCAACAGATACGCAGTATTTT.

This clone was seen only a few times. The rearrangement uses TRBV7-8 and TRBJ2-4, with 9 nucleotides matching TRBD2. The CDR3 is made up of 15 amino acids. With 4 bases clipped from V and 3 bases from J, the junction kept 4 bases outside the gene matches. CDR1 is SGHVS, CDR2 FQNEAQ, per germline. This CDR3 is CASSSSGDGKNIQYF. The DNA for the CDR3 is TGTGCCAGCAGCTCTAGCGGGGATGGCAAAAACATTCAGTACTTC.

The chain combines TRBV10-2 with TRBJ2-2; D might be TRBD1 or TRBD2, each matching 5 bases. Trimming stripped 7 bases from V and 3 bases from J, with 9 bases between. Germline CDR1 WSHSY, CDR2 SAAADI. This CDR3 spans 13 amino acids. Here the CDR3 reads CASTRGDTGELFF. For the CDR3, the DNA is TGCGCCAGCACCCGAGGGGACACCGGGGAGCTGTTTTTT.

V is TRBV14 and J is TRBJ2-2, with TRBD2 as a possible D gene (6 bases). Trimming left V 4 bases short and J 3 bases short, with 15 bases between. Germline values: CDR1 SGHDN, CDR2 FVKESK. This CDR3 region has 16 residues. CDR3 bases: TGTGCCAGCAGCCCCGTGGGTAGCGGCCACACCGGGGAGCTGTTTTTT. It yields the protein CASSPVGSGHTGELFF.

This clone is a singleton in its sample. This chain links TRBV12-5 with TRBJ2-2; 11 bases align to TRBD2. Germline V CDR1 and CDR2: LGHNT, FRNRAP. The CDR3 spans 17 residues. V dropped 0 bases and J dropped 3; count of bases not matched to a gene: 3. CDR3: CASGLVRSGGDTGELFF. CDR3 coding DNA: TGTGCTAGTGGTTTGGTCCGTAGCGGGGGGGACACCGGGGAGCTGTTTTTT.

The CDR3 is CASSQGLETYEQYF. DNA for the CDR3: TGCGCCAGCAGCCAAGGCTTGGAAACTTACGAGCAGTACTTC. V gene TRBV4-3 combines with J gene TRBJ2-7; D is undetermined. Trimming took 1 base from V and 4 from J, leaving 11 bases between them. The germline gives CDR1 LGHNA, CDR2 YSLEER. The CDR3 is 14 residues long.

The genes are TRBV4-1 and TRBJ1-5; TRBD1 agrees at 9 bases. The CDR3 contains 15 residues. CDR1 and CDR2 from the germline V gene are MGHRA and YSYEKL. Trimming at V came to 5 bases and at J to 5 bases, leaving 7 bases not matched to a gene. The CDR3 nucleotides read TGCGCCAGCAGCTCGCGACAGGGGGGGGATCAGCCCCAGCATTTT. This sequence encodes CASSSRQGGDQPQHF.

The rearrangement joins TRBV4-1 to TRBJ2-7; TRBD2 matches 11 bases. Germline CDR1 reads MGHRA; CDR2 reads YSYEKL. V trimming: 0 bases; J trimming: 4 bases; junction bases outside the gene matches: 2. There are 15 residues in the CDR3. CDR3 nucleotides: TGCGCCAGCAGCCAAGAACTAGCGGGAGCTTACGAGCAGTACTTC. It is translated as CASSQELAGAYEQYF.

The CDR3 DNA reads as TGTGCCAGCAGTTTATGGTCCGCGGGAAGGGCAGATACGCAGTATTTT. This gives the protein CASSLWSAGRADTQYF. V usage is TRBV28 and J usage is TRBJ2-3, with D perhaps matching TRBD2 (6 bases). The CDR3 is made up of 16 amino acids. The V and J ends lost 0 bases and 4 bases respectively, with 14 bases between them. CDR1 and CDR2 (germline): MDHEN, SYDVKM.

This chain uses TRBV7-2 with TRBJ2-7; D gene ambiguous. The CDR3 contains 17 residues. V lost 4 bases and J 5 bases, leaving 24 bases between the germline ends. The germline V gene has CDR1 SGHTA and CDR2 FQGNSA. For the CDR3, the DNA is TGTGCCAGCAGCTCCCCGCCCCTGACCCTAAACGTCCACGAGCAGTACTTC. This gives the protein CASSSPPLTLNVHEQYF.

The rearrangement joins TRBV7-6 to TRBJ1-1, with D tentatively TRBD1 (5 bases). V lost 4 bases and J 4 bases, leaving 7 bases between the germline ends. The CDR3 length is 12 residues. Germline CDR1 and CDR2: SGHVS and FNYEAQ. CDR3 protein: CASSSGTTEAFF. Here the CDR3 DNA reads TGTGCCAGCAGCTCGGGGACCACTGAAGCTTTCTTT.

By share of the sample, this clone is medium-sized. The V call is TRBV11-2, the J call TRBJ1-1; possibly TRBD1 for D (5 bases). Trimming took 0 bases from V and 3 from J, leaving 11 bases between them. The CDR3 covers 15 residues. From germline, CDR1 is SGHAT and CDR2 FQNNGV. CDR3 amino acids: CASSLDLDSHTEAFF. CDR3 nucleotides: TGTGCCAGCAGCTTAGATCTCGACAGCCACACTGAAGCTTTCTTT.

V gene TRBV27 combines with J gene TRBJ2-7; TRBD2 matches 8 bases. This CDR3 has 17 residues. Germline V CDR1 and CDR2: MNHEY, SMNVEV (reference sequence). V was clipped by 3 bases and J by 6 bases; unmatched bases: 16. The CDR3 loop reads CASSFGTSMSGLREQYF. CDR3 nucleotides: TGTGCCAGCAGTTTCGGGACTAGTATGTCGGGACTACGCGAGCAGTACTTC.

CDR3 in DNA: TGCGCCAGCAGCCAAGTAGGAAGCCCGGCGCTGTTTTTT. This encodes CASSQVGSPALFF. J is TRBJ2-2 and V is TRBV4-3; D not resolved. Trimming took off 1 base at V and 13 bases at J, with 13 bases between the two ends. This CDR3 is 13 amino acids long. CDR1 LGHNA and CDR2 YSLEER come from the germline V gene.

The chain employs TRBV5-4 and TRBJ2-1, with a weak D call TRBD1 (5 bases). Germline values: CDR1 SGHNT, CDR2 YYREEE (reference sequence). The ends were cut back, 0 bases at V and 7 bases at J, with 8 bases in the middle. The CDR3 runs 13 residues. This chain's CDR3 is CASSLAKGNEQFF. CDR3 DNA: TGTGCCAGCAGCTTGGCGAAGGGGAATGAGCAGTTCTTC.

This CDR3 is CASSLLAPEADTQYF. DNA for the CDR3: TGTGCCAGCAGTCTACTAGCGCCAGAAGCAGATACGCAGTATTTT. The chain employs TRBV7-9 and TRBJ2-3, with 7 bases identical to TRBD2. The J segment lost 4 bases and the V segment lost 6 bases, leaving 10 bases of the junction unmatched. This CDR3 is built from 15 residues. CDR1 and CDR2 (germline): SEHNR, FQNEAQ (reference sequence).

The V and J genes are TRBV6-5 and TRBJ2-1, with TRBD2 as a possible D gene (5 bases). CDR1 MNHEY and CDR2 SVGAGI come from the germline V gene. There are 14 residues in the CDR3. V lost 7 bases, J lost 3 bases, and 13 bases lay in between. CDR3 sequence reads: CASNSRGVYNEQFF. The CDR3 DNA reads TGTGCCAGCAATTCCCGGGGTGTCTACAATGAGCAGTTCTTC.

The chain couples TRBV5-3 to TRBJ2-2; TRBD1 matches at 7 bases. TRBV5-3 is flagged as an ORF with uncertain function. V was clipped by 1 base and J by 6 bases; unmatched bases: 0. The CDR3 sequence is 13 residues long. CDR3 sequence: CARSLRGPGELFF. Written as DNA, the CDR3 is TGTGCCAGAAGCTTGAGGGGGCCCGGGGAGCTGTTTTTT.

This clone has more than one count but fewer than ten. This chain uses TRBV10-3 with TRBJ2-7; TRBD1 might be the D (5 bases). Between the trimmed V and J ends, which lost 0 bases and 4 bases, there was a span of 10 bases. The CDR3 runs 14 residues. The germline V gene encodes CDR1 ENHRY and CDR2 SYGVKD. The CDR3 DNA is TGTGCCATCAGTGAGTCGGCCCCAGGGTACGAGCAGTACTTC. Its protein is CAISESAPGYEQYF.

This clone showed up just once. V usage is TRBV19 and J usage is TRBJ2-7; 7 bases fit TRBD1. CDR1 is LNHDA, CDR2 SQIVND, per germline (reference sequence). The CDR3 length is 14 residues. J lost 2 bases, V lost 6 bases, and 7 bases had no gene match. CDR3: CASSRDSQPYEQYF. Here the CDR3 DNA reads TGTGCCAGTAGCCGGGACAGCCAACCCTACGAGCAGTACTTC.

The chain couples TRBV9 to TRBJ2-1; 13 bases agree with TRBD2. Germline-derived CDR1 and CDR2 are SGDLS and YYNGEE. The length of the CDR3 is 16 residues. V was pared by 2 bases and J by 6 bases, with 5 bases of the junction left unmatched. The CDR3 DNA reads as TGTGCCAGCAGCGTTCAACGGACTAGCGGGAGCAATGAGCAGTTCTTC. Its protein product is CASSVQRTSGSNEQFF.

The chain couples TRBV19 to TRBJ2-7; TRBD2 matches at 8 bases. Germline lookup yields CDR1 LNHDA and CDR2 SQIVND (reference sequence). V lost 4 bases to trimming and J lost 2 bases; unmatched junction nucleotides: 4. The CDR3 loop spans 14 amino acids. The CDR3 spells CASSTGGVAYEQYF. The CDR3 DNA reads as TGTGCCAGTAGTACCGGGGGGGTAGCCTACGAGCAGTACTTC.

The gene calls are TRBV4-1 and TRBJ2-1; the D gene is possibly TRBD2 (6 bases). V lost 4 bases, J lost 3 bases, and 13 bases lay in between. Germline loops: CDR1 MGHRA, CDR2 YSYEKL. The CDR3 extends over 15 amino acids. CDR3 coding DNA: TGCGCCAGCAGCCGGCTGGGAGGCGACTACAATGAGCAGTTCTTC. It yields the protein CASSRLGGDYNEQFF.

The gene calls are TRBV7-9 and TRBJ2-7; tentative D call: TRBD1 (5 bases). In germline, CDR1 is SEHNR, CDR2 FQNEAQ (reference sequence). This CDR3 is 15 amino acids long. V gave up 4 bases and J gave up 3 bases, with 16 bases separating them. The CDR3 spells CASSSRGKGYYEQYF. The CDR3 DNA follows: TGTGCCAGCAGCTCACGAGGCAAGGGGTACTACGAGCAGTACTTC.

A single count supports this clone. The V call is TRBV7-2, the J call TRBJ2-5, with D perhaps TRBD1 (7 bases). V was clipped by 1 base and J by 4 bases, with 19 bases between them. The CDR3 has 17 amino acids. Germline CDR1 is SGHTA and CDR2 is FQGNSA. The CDR3, as DNA: TGTGCCAGCAGCTTAGATAGGGGGCGGGATGAACGAGAGACCCAGTACTTC. Its translation is CASSLDRGRDERETQYF.